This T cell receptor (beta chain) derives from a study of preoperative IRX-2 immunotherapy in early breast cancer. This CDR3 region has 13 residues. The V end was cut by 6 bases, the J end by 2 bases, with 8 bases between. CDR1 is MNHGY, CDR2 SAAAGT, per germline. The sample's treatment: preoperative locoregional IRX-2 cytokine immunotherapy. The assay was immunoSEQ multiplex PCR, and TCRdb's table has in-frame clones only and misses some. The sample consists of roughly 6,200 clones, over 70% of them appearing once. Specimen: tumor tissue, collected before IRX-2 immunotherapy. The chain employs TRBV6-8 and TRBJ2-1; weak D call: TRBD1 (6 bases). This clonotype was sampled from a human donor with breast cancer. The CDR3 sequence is CASSGQTYNEQFF. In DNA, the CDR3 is TGTGCCAGCAGCGGACAGACCTACAATGAGCAGTTCTTC.